Following are 27 T cell receptor beta chains from one sample sequenced in a study of post-analysis software for immune sequencing data. General study results and limits: Patients used a handful of TRBV segments, including TRBV5-6, TRBV5-1 and TRBV20-1, more often than controls.

These receptors lack a known antigen. Unique molecular identifiers tagged the TCR beta cDNA libraries. TCRdb itself ran the PCR reads through MiXCR, one entry per CDR3 protein. The table records hundreds of thousands of distinct CDR3 sequences, 55% to 70% of them present only once. Sequences were obtained from blood. Source of these receptors: a girl aged 2-15 years with multiple sclerosis.

V gene TRBV14 combines with J gene TRBJ2-7, with a possible D match to TRBD2 (6 bases). The CDR3 is made up of 14 amino acids. The germline CDR1 and CDR2 sequences are SGHDN and FVKESK. Trimming shortened V by 4 bases and J by 4 bases, and 14 bases separated the two germline ends. The CDR3 sequence: CASSLRLVGYEQYF. The CDR3 DNA reads as TGTGCCAGCAGCCTCCGACTAGTGGGGTACGAGCAGTACTTC.

Only one count was recorded for this clonotype. This rearrangement joins TRBV20-1 to TRBJ1-5, with 10 bases lining up with TRBD1. V was clipped by 1 base and J by 3 bases; unmatched bases: 3. The length of the CDR3 is 15 residues. CDR1 and CDR2 (germline): DFQATT, SNEGSKA (reference sequence). In DNA, the CDR3 is TGCAGTGCTAGAGCTGGGACAGGGGCCAATCAGCCCCAGCATTTT. It translates to CSARAGTGANQPQHF.

The V gene is TRBV4-3, the J gene TRBJ2-3, with D possibly matching TRBD2 (5 bases). The germline CDR1 and CDR2 sequences are LGHNA and YSLEER. This CDR3 comprises 14 residues. With 1 base removed from V and 7 bases from J, the gap between germline ends came to 12 bases. In DNA, the CDR3 is TGCGCCAGCAGCCAAGTCGCGGGCCGCAATACGCAGTATTTT. This codes for CASSQVAGRNTQYF.

J is TRBJ2-1 and V is TRBV6-2 or TRBV6-3, with 11 bases matching TRBD2. The V gene's germline CDR1 is MNHEY and CDR2 SVGEGT. The CDR3 is 16 amino acids. The trim removed 6 bases at V and 6 bases at J, leaving 10 bases unmatched. The CDR3 bases are TGTGCCAGCAGCCCTTTACTAGCGGGAGTTAGCAATGAGCAGTTCTTC. Translating gives CASSPLLAGVSNEQFF.

This clonotype was counted between two and nine times. CDR3: CATSRDLAGGKTQYF. CDR3 nucleotide sequence: TGTGCCACCAGCAGAGATCTAGCGGGGGGAAAGACCCAGTACTTC. The chain joins TRBV15 to TRBJ2-5; 11 positions agree with TRBD2. V was pared by 0 bases and J by 6 bases, with 3 bases of the junction left unmatched. The CDR3 has 15 residues. Germline V gene data show CDR1 as LNHNV and CDR2 as YYDKDF (reference sequence).

The CDR3 protein is CASSRTDGGYGYTF. The CDR3 nucleotides read TGTGCCAGCAGTCGGACAGATGGGGGGTATGGCTACACCTTC. This chain uses TRBV12-3 or TRBV12-4 with TRBJ1-2; D possibly corresponds to TRBD1 (6 bases). Trimming shortened V by 5 bases and J by 5 bases, and 15 bases separated the two germline ends. The CDR3 is 14 amino acids.

This clonotype has a handful of counts. The chain carries TRBV29-1 and TRBJ1-2, with 9 nucleotides matching TRBD1. The germline V gene has CDR1 SQVTM and CDR2 ANQGSEA. V trimming: 7 bases; J trimming: 8 bases; junction bases outside the gene matches: 11. This CDR3 has 13 amino acids. The CDR3 coding sequence is TGCAGCGCCCCGGACAGGGGAGAATACGGCTACACCTTC. Its protein is CSAPDRGEYGYTF.

The V gene is TRBV5-5, the J gene TRBJ1-2, with TRBD1 as a possible D gene (5 bases). The V gene's germline CDR1 is SGHKS and CDR2 YYEKEE (reference sequence). The V and J ends lost 0 bases and 3 bases respectively, with 15 bases between them. This CDR3 has 16 residues. Here the CDR3 reads CASSLDPREVYYGYTF. In DNA, the CDR3 is TGTGCCAGCAGCTTGGATCCCAGGGAGGTGTACTATGGCTACACCTTC.

The V gene is TRBV3-1, the J gene TRBJ2-5; D is ambiguous. Trimming removed 4 bases at V and 4 bases at J, with 16 bases between. The CDR3 has 15 residues. Germline assignment: CDR1 LGHDT and CDR2 YNNKEL (reference sequence). The CDR3 sequence is CASSRGREWRETQYF. The CDR3 nucleotides are TGTGCCAGCAGCCGAGGCAGAGAGTGGAGAGAGACCCAGTACTTC.

The chain has TRBV29-1 and TRBJ2-7; TRBD2 is a possible D gene (6 bases). V lost 3 bases, J lost 1 base, and 10 bases lay in between. Germline V CDR1 and CDR2: SQVTM, ANQGSEA. The CDR3 extends over 13 amino acids. The CDR3 region is CSVEISGSYEQYF. The DNA of the CDR3 is TGCAGCGTTGAGATTAGCGGATCCTACGAGCAGTACTTC.

This clonotype was detected ten times or more. The V and J genes are TRBV28 and TRBJ2-7; no clear D gene. V shed 5 bases and J shed 5 bases, with 13 bases lying between them. The CDR3 totals 13 residues. CDR1 is MDHEN, CDR2 SYDVKM, per germline. CDR3 sequence (DNA): TGTGCCAGCAGTCTCTCCCGGCAGAACGAGCAGTACTTC. Its protein product is CASSLSRQNEQYF.

The chain carries TRBV7-2 and TRBJ2-5; D is ambiguous. Trimming took 1 base from V and 2 from J, leaving 5 bases between them. Per the germline V gene, CDR1 is SGHTA and CDR2 is FQGNSA. The CDR3 is 13 residues long. CDR3 nucleotide sequence: TGTGCCAGCAGCTTAGTAGAGCAAGAGACCCAGTACTTC. Translated: CASSLVEQETQYF.

The V and J genes are TRBV11-2 and TRBJ1-3; no definite D call. V was clipped by 1 base and J by 0 bases, with 7 bases between them. This CDR3 spans 15 amino acids. Germline CDR1 reads SGHAT; CDR2 reads FQNNGV. The DNA for the CDR3 is TGTGCCAGCAGCTTAGCGAAATTCTCTGGAAACACCATATATTTT. Encoded protein: CASSLAKFSGNTIYF.

This clonotype was detected a few times. The junction does not match germline at one end; this may be a read error. The chain combines TRBV12-3 or TRBV12-4 with TRBJ2-7; 10 nucleotides line up with TRBD1. The CDR3 length is 14 residues. This CDR3 is CASSRDRGLYEQYF. DNA for the CDR3: TGCGCCAGCAGCCGGGACAGGGGACTTTACGAGCAGTACTTC.

V gene TRBV5-1 combines with J gene TRBJ2-3; weak D call: TRBD2 (6 bases). Germline assignment: CDR1 SGHRS and CDR2 YFSETQ. The CDR3 spans 16 residues. Trimming took 0 bases from V and 5 from J, leaving 16 bases between them. The CDR3: CASSLALTGVGDTQYF. CDR3 DNA: TGCGCCAGCAGCTTGGCCTTAACGGGAGTGGGAGATACGCAGTATTTT.

The chain recombines TRBV7-2 with TRBJ1-5, with D hard to call. This CDR3 region has 16 residues. The germline CDR1 and CDR2 sequences are SGHTA and FQGNSA. The V end was cut by 1 base, the J end by 4 bases, with 14 bases between. CDR3 DNA sequence: TGTGCCAGCAGCTTAGGACGGCGGAAAGAGAATCAGCCCCAGCATTTT. Protein product: CASSLGRRKENQPQHF.

This clonotype occurred a few times. The chain recombines TRBV20-1 with TRBJ2-1, with 11 bases matching TRBD2. This CDR3 has 16 amino acids. V was pared by 0 bases and J by 8 bases, with 9 bases of the junction left unmatched. Germline CDR1 reads DFQATT; CDR2 reads SNEGSKA (reference sequence). CDR3 nucleotides: TGCAGTGCTAGAGACCTAGCGGGAGGAACCCCACATGAGCAGTTCTTC. This sequence encodes CSARDLAGGTPHEQFF.

This clonotype was picked up a small number of times. The V and J genes are TRBV11-2 and TRBJ2-7, with D unclear. V shed 2 bases and J shed 3 bases, with 5 bases lying between them. The length of the CDR3 is 12 residues. CDR1 is SGHAT and CDR2 is FQNNGV in the germline V gene. Here the CDR3 reads CASSLPNYEQYF. In DNA, the CDR3 is TGTGCCAGCAGCTTACCCAACTACGAGCAGTACTTC.

The chain is built from TRBV20-1 and TRBJ2-5; D gene ambiguous. This CDR3 spans 15 amino acids. V shed 3 bases and J shed 0 bases, with 14 bases lying between them. The germline V gene encodes CDR1 DFQATT and CDR2 SNEGSKA (reference sequence). CDR3 sequence reads: CSASPRTGYQETQYF. The CDR3 DNA reads as TGCAGTGCTAGCCCCCGGACCGGGTACCAAGAGACCCAGTACTTC.

This clonotype has just a few counts. V is TRBV3-1 and J is TRBJ2-5, with TRBD1 identical over 7 bases. Germline V gives CDR1 LGHDT, CDR2 YNNKEL (reference sequence). The CDR3 sequence is 13 residues long. Trimming took 3 bases from V and 5 from J; bases not matched to a gene: 3. CDR3 in amino acids: CASSQPRGETQYF. The CDR3 nucleotides read TGTGCCAGCAGCCAGCCCAGGGGGGAGACCCAGTACTTC.

The V call is TRBV5-1, the J call TRBJ1-4; maybe TRBD1 (6 bases). Trimming pared 4 bases from V and 6 bases from J, leaving 13 bases between. From germline, CDR1 is SGHRS and CDR2 YFSETQ. CDR3 length: 14 amino acids. The CDR3 protein is CASSPGGGYEKLFF. CDR3 in DNA: TGCGCCAGCAGCCCGGGGGGCGGTTATGAAAAACTGTTTTTT.

The V and J genes are TRBV29-1 and TRBJ2-5, with D possibly being TRBD2 (5 bases). The V gene lost 4 bases and the J gene lost 4 bases, with 10 bases spanning the gap. The CDR3 length is 12 residues. Germline V gives CDR1 SQVTM, CDR2 ANQGSEA. The CDR3 loop reads CSVVAWGETQYF. The CDR3 coding sequence is TGCAGCGTTGTAGCGTGGGGAGAGACCCAGTACTTC.

This sequence joins TRBV7-9 and TRBJ1-1; a weak D match, TRBD1 (6 bases). V was clipped by 3 bases and J by 4 bases, with 15 bases between them. Germline loops: CDR1 SEHNR, CDR2 FQNEAQ (reference sequence). The CDR3 has 15 residues. The CDR3 DNA sequence: TGTGCCAGCAGCTTTATGGTAGGGGGGAGCACTGAAGCTTTCTTT. Its protein product is CASSFMVGGSTEAFF.

This clonotype came up once. The CDR3: CASSSHGLRTDTQYF. The CDR3 DNA follows: TGCGCCAGCAGCTCGCATGGACTACGCACAGATACGCAGTATTTT. This chain links TRBV5-1 with TRBJ2-3, with TRBD2 as a possible D gene (6 bases). The CDR3 runs 15 residues. V was shortened by 3 bases and J by 1 base, with 12 bases between the two germline ends. Germline V gene lookup returns CDR1 SGHRS and CDR2 YFSETQ.

This clonotype has only a few counts. The CDR3 bases are TGTGCCAGCACCGCGGGAGGGTCTAACTATGGCTACACCTTC. Residues: CASTAGGSNYGYTF. The chain employs TRBV6-1 and TRBJ1-2; unclear D gene. V was shortened by 7 bases and J by 0 bases, with 12 bases between the two germline ends. CDR1 MNHNS and CDR2 SASEGT come from the germline V gene. This CDR3 has 14 residues.

The count of this clonotype is one. Here the CDR3 DNA reads TGTGCCAGCTCCCGGGGAGGATTAGGCTATGGCTACACCTTC. It translates to CASSRGGLGYGYTF. The V and J genes are TRBV18 and TRBJ1-2; D call uncertain. Germline loops: CDR1 KGHSH, CDR2 LQKENI. V lost 6 bases and J lost 4, with 15 bases in between. The CDR3 extends over 14 amino acids. The variable domain in full, with the rest retrieved from reference TRBV18 and TRBJ1-2, is NAGVMQNPRHLVRRRGQEARLRCSPMKGHSHVYWYRQLPEEGLKFMVYLQKENIIDESGMPKERFSAEFPKEGPSILRIQQVVRGDSAAYFCASSRGGLGYGYTFGSGTRLTVV.

The rearrangement links TRBV12-3 or TRBV12-4 to TRBJ2-7; 11 bases match TRBD2. CDR3 length equals 14 residues. The V gene end was trimmed by 6 bases and the J gene end by 7 bases; junction bases not matched to a gene: 8. The CDR3 DNA sequence: TGTGCCAGCAGCCTACTAGCGGGAGTGGGAGAGCAGTACTTC. This sequence encodes CASSLLAGVGEQYF.